This T cell receptor beta chain stems from a study of T cells after posttransplantation cyclophosphamide. Only in-frame clones appear in the TCRdb table, and some are missing; sequencing was by immunoSEQ multiplex PCR. Singletons are absent from the sample, which has about 36,000 clones. The V segment lost 5 bases and the J segment 3 bases; nucleotides outside the gene matches: 2. This CDR3 region has 13 residues. The germline V gene has CDR1 MNHEY and CDR2 SMNVEV (reference sequence). Broader study findings: Later blood repertoires were often dominated by clones from the donor CD8+ memory compartment. After PTCy, TRB diversity resembled that of CNI/methotrexate controls. Skin or GI-infiltrating T cells shared few TRB sequences with blood.

Peripheral blood was collected from the related graft donor on the marrow donation day. In its sample, this clone was seen a few times. Its antigen is unknown. The chain employs TRBV27 and TRBJ1-1; 8 nucleotides match TRBD1. The source material was PBMCs. This clonotype originated in a girl between 10 and 17 years old in good health, CMV-negative, and a related stem cell transplant donor. CDR3 sequence (DNA): TGTGCCAGCAGTAGACAGGGGCACACTGAAGCTTTCTTT. This gives the protein CASSRQGHTEAFF.